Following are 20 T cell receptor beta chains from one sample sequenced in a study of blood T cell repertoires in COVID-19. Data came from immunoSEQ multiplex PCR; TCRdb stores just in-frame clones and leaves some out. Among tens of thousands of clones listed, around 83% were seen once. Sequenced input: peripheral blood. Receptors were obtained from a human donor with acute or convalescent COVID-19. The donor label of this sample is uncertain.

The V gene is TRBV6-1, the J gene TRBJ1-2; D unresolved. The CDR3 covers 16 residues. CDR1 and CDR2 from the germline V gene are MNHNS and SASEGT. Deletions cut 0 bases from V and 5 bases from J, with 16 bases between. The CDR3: CASSEALSGRGYGYTF. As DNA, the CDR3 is TGTGCCAGCAGTGAAGCGCTTAGTGGACGGGGATATGGCTACACCTTC.

DNA for the CDR3: TGTGCCAGCAGCGCCCAATCCGGGACTCGGCAGTATTTT. This translates into CASSAQSGTRQYF. The chain has TRBV9 and TRBJ2-3; D is possibly TRBD2 (6 bases). The V gene lost 3 bases and the J gene lost 11 bases, with 16 bases spanning the gap. There are 13 residues in the CDR3. Germline V gene sequence: CDR1 SGDLS, CDR2 YYNGEE.

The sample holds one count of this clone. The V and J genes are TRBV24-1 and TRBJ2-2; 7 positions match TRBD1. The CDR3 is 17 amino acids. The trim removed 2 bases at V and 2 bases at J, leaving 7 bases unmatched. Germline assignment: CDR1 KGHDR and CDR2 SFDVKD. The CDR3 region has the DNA TGTGCCACCAGTGATTACAGTAGACAGGGAAACACCGGGGAGCTGTTTTTT. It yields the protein CATSDYSRQGNTGELFF.

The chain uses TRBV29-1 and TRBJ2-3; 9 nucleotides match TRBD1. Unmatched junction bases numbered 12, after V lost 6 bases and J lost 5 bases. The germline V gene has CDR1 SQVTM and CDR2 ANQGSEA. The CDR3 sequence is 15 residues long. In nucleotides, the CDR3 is TGCAGCGTCCCTAGACAGGGGGGGATTGGAGATACGCAGTATTTT. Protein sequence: CSVPRQGGIGDTQYF.

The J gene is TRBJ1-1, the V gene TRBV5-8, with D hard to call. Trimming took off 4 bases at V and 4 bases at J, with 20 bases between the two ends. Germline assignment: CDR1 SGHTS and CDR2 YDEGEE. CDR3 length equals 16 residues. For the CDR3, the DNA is TGTGCCAGCAGCGTGTTCGGACGGAGGAGCTCCACTGAAGCTTTCTTT. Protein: CASSVFGRRSSTEAFF.

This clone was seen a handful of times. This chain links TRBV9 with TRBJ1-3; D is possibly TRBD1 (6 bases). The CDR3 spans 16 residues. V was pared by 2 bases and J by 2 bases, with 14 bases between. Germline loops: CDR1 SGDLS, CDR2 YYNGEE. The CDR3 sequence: CASSVTAGAAGNTIYF. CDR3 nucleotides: TGTGCCAGCAGCGTCACGGCAGGGGCGGCTGGAAACACCATATATTTT.

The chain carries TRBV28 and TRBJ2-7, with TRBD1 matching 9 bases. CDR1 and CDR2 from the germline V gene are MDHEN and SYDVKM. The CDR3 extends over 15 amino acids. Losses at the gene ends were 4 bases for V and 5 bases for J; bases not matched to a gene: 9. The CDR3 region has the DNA TGTGCCAGCAGTTCCGCCGGGACAGGGTACGACGAGCAGTACTTC. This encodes CASSSAGTGYDEQYF.

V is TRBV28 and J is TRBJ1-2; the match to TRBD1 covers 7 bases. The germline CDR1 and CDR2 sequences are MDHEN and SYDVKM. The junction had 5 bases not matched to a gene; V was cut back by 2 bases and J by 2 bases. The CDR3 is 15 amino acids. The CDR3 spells CASSLETGVNYGYTF. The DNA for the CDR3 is TGTGCCAGCAGTTTAGAAACAGGGGTAAACTATGGCTACACCTTC.

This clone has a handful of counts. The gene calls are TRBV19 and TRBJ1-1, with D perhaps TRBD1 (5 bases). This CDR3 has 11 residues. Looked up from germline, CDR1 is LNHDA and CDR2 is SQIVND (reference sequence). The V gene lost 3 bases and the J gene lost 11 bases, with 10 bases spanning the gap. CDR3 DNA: TGTGCCAGTAGTATCTTGGGGCTTGCTTTCTTT. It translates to CASSILGLAFF.

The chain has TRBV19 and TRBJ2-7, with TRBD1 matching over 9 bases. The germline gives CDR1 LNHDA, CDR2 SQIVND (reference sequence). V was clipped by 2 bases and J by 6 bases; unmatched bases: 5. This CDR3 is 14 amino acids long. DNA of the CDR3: TGTGCCAGTAGTATACTGGGACAGGGCTCCGAGCAGTACTTC. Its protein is CASSILGQGSEQYF. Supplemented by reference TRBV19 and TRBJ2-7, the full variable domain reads DGGITQSPKYLFRKEGQNVTLSCEQNLNHDAMYWYRQDPGQGLRLIYYSQIVNDFQKGDIAEGYSVSREKKESFPLTVTSAQKNPTAFYLCASSILGQGSEQYFGPGTRLTVT.

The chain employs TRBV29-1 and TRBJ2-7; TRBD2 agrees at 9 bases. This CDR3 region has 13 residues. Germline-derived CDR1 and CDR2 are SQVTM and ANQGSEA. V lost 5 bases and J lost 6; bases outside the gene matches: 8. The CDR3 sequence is CSVSGGRAAEQYF. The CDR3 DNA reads TGCAGCGTTTCCGGCGGGAGGGCCGCCGAGCAGTACTTC.

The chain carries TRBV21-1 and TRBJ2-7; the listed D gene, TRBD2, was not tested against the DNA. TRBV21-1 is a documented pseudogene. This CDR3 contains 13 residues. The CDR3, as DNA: TGTGCCAGCAGCCGGCGCGGACTAGCCAGACCGGGCTTC. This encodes CASSRRGLARPGF.

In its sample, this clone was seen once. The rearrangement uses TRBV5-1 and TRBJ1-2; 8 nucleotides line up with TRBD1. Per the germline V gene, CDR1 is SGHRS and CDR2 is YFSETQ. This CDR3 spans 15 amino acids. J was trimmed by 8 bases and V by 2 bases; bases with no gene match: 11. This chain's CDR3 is CASSFGSTGEGGYTF. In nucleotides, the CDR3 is TGCGCCAGCAGCTTTGGGTCGACAGGGGAGGGAGGCTACACCTTC.

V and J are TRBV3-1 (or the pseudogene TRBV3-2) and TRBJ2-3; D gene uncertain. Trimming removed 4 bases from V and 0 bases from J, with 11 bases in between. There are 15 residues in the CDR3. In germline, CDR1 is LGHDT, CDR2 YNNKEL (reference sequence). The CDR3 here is CASSRQSSSTDTQYF. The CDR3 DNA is TGTGCCAGCAGCCGGCAGTCGTCTAGCACAGATACGCAGTATTTT.

CDR3 sequence (DNA): TGTGCCAGCAGCACTTCAGGGGGAATAAGCTCCTACGAGCAGTACTTC. Its translation is CASSTSGGISSYEQYF. The J gene is TRBJ2-7, the V gene TRBV4-2; TRBD1 matches at 7 bases. Germline V gene data show CDR1 as LGHNA and CDR2 as YNFKEQ. The J segment lost 0 bases and the V segment lost 5 bases, leaving 10 bases of the junction unmatched. There are 16 residues in the CDR3.

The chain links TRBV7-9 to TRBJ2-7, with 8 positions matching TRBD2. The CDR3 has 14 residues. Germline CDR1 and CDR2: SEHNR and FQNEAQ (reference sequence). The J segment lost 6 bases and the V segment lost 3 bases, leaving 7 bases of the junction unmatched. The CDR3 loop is CASSFGLAVGEQYF. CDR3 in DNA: TGTGCCAGCAGCTTCGGACTAGCTGTAGGCGAGCAGTACTTC.

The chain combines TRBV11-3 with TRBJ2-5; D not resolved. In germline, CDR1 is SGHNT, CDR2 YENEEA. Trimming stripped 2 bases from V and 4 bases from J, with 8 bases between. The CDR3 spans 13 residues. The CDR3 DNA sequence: TGTGCCAGCAGCTTATTTGGCGGAGAGACCCAGTACTTC. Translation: CASSLFGGETQYF.

In DNA form, the CDR3 reads TGTGCCAGCAGCTTAGTGGACGGGGGGACCCAGTACTTC. It is translated as CASSLVDGGTQYF. The J gene is TRBJ2-5, the V gene TRBV11-3; D may be TRBD2 (6 bases). Looked up from germline, CDR1 is SGHNT and CDR2 is YENEEA. V gave up 1 base and J gave up 7 bases, with 10 bases separating them. This CDR3 contains 13 residues.

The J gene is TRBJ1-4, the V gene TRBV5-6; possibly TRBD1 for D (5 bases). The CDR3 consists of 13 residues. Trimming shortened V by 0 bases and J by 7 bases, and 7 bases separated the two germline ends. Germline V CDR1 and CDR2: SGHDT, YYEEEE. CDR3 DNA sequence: TGTGCCAGCAGCTTGGGGGGCGGTGAAAAACTGTTTTTT. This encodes CASSLGGGEKLFF.

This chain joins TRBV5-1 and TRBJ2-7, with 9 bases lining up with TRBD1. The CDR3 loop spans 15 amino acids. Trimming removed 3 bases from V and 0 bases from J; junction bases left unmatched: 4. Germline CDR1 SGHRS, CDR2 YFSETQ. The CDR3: CASSSGQGSSYEQYF. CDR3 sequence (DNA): TGCGCCAGCAGCTCCGGACAGGGGAGCTCCTACGAGCAGTACTTC.